The clone carrying this T cell receptor beta chain was seen a few times. Its antigen is not identified. Libraries were made from TCR beta cDNA, and they carried unique molecular identifiers. TCRdb processed the PCR reads anew with MiXCR; each CDR3 protein has one entry. Counted here are some 690,000 distinct CDR3 sequences, roughly 30% occurring once; the ten biggest clones make up around 0.55%. The data were obtained in a study of post-analysis software for immune sequencing data. Study-wide points: People with multiple sclerosis had a significantly lower normalized Chao1 diversity than controls did.

The sequenced sample was blood. The TCR originated in a girl aged 5-17 years with multiple sclerosis.

The CDR3 DNA reads as TGTGCCAGCTCACCTGGGACAGGGAACCACAATGAGCAGTTCTTC. Encoded protein: CASSPGTGNHNEQFF. V gene TRBV18 combines with J gene TRBJ2-1; 9 positions match TRBD1. Trimming at V came to 3 bases and at J to 5 bases, leaving 5 bases not matched to a gene. The germline CDR1 and CDR2 sequences are KGHSH and LQKENI. CDR3 size: 15 residues.